A single sample is the source of the 2 T cell receptor beta chains below, sequenced in a study of T and B cells in COVID-19 patients. From blood, about 250-500 ng of genomic DNA served as TRB template. Multiplex PCR with BIOMED2 TRB-A/B primer pools amplified TRB rearrangements. TCRdb passed the multiplex PCR reads through MiXCR, listing each CDR3 protein once. Seen here are some 2,000 distinct CDR3 sequences, almost 25% observed once, and the top ten hold 62%. Sequencing used blood. The receptors were gathered from a human donor with active COVID-19.

V usage is TRBV10-2 and J usage is TRBJ1-1; 8 bases agree with TRBD1. After removal of 9 bases from V and 4 bases from J, the junction contained 7 bases not matched to a gene. Germline V gives CDR1 WSHSY, CDR2 SAAADI. The CDR3 spans 13 residues. As DNA, the CDR3 is TGCGCCAGTTTAGCGACAGGGGCCACTGAAGCTTTCTTT. Translation gives CASLATGATEAFF.

In its sample, this clonotype is medium-sized. The chain uses TRBV19 and TRBJ1-1; TRBD1 aligns across 7 bases. V shed 4 bases and J 3 bases; nucleotides not matched to a gene: 2. Germline V gene lookup returns CDR1 LNHDA and CDR2 SQIVND (reference sequence). The CDR3 sequence is 13 residues long. CDR3: CASSKDRDTEAFF. The CDR3 nucleotides are TGTGCCAGTAGTAAAGACAGGGACACTGAAGCTTTCTTT.